Each of the 25 T cell receptor beta chains below was sequenced from the same sample in a study of cytomegalovirus exposure and HLA in healthy donors. This PCR relied on a set of 60 Vbeta primers and 13 Jbeta primers. Produced via immunoSEQ multiplex PCR; TCRdb's table is partial and in-frame only. This table holds approximately 150,000 clones, under 85% found once. The sequenced material came from PBMCs. These receptors were taken from a woman between 18 and 29 years old in good health and CMV-seropositive.

The chain combines TRBV29-1 with TRBJ1-1, with 8 bases identical to TRBD1. This CDR3 region has 16 residues. Germline V gene lookup returns CDR1 SQVTM and CDR2 ANQGSEA. The V and J ends lost 0 bases and 5 bases, in that order; junction bases with no gene match: 11. The CDR3 is CSVEDRTGSLRTEAFF. Here the CDR3 DNA reads TGCAGCGTTGAAGATAGGACAGGGTCTCTGAGAACTGAAGCTTTCTTT.

This chain links TRBV7-9 with TRBJ2-2; D is undetermined. CDR1 SEHNR and CDR2 FQNEAQ come from the germline V gene (reference sequence). The CDR3 runs to 16 residues. V shed 5 bases and J shed 0 bases, with 13 bases lying between them. The CDR3 region is CASSHATPSNTGELFF. For the CDR3, the DNA is TGTGCCAGCAGCCACGCAACACCTTCGAACACCGGGGAGCTGTTTTTT.

The V call is TRBV4-3, the J call TRBJ2-2; 8 bases are a match to TRBD1. CDR1 is LGHNA, CDR2 YSLEER, per germline. The CDR3 loop spans 14 amino acids. Unmatched junction bases numbered 4, after V lost 4 bases and J lost 6 bases. The CDR3 sequence: CASSPQQGAGELFF. CDR3 coding DNA: TGCGCCAGCAGCCCCCAACAGGGGGCCGGGGAGCTGTTTTTT.

The chain joins TRBV7-9 to TRBJ1-6; no clear D. The CDR3 loop spans 12 amino acids. Germline CDR1 is SEHNR and CDR2 is FQNEAQ (reference sequence). The V end lost 1 base, the J end lost 14 bases, and 9 bases lay between the germline ends. The CDR3 sequence is CASSLGRTALHF. The DNA of the CDR3 is TGTGCCAGCAGCTTAGGGAGGACGGCCCTCCACTTT.

J is TRBJ2-5 and V is TRBV5-1; 8 bases are a match to TRBD2. The junction had 10 bases not matched to a gene; V was cut back by 4 bases and J by 5 bases. Germline V gene sequence: CDR1 SGHRS, CDR2 YFSETQ. This CDR3 has 15 residues. The CDR3 DNA sequence: TGCGCCAGCAGCCCCCGTTCACTAGCGGAGGAGACCCAGTACTTC. Its protein is CASSPRSLAEETQYF.

V and J are TRBV9 and TRBJ2-7; no clear D gene. V shed 0 bases and J shed 1 base, with 8 bases lying between them. This CDR3 contains 14 residues. Per germline, CDR1 SGDLS and CDR2 YYNGEE. The CDR3 loop reads CASSVGVRSYEQYF. The CDR3 DNA reads as TGTGCCAGCAGCGTAGGTGTGAGGTCCTACGAGCAGTACTTC.

This sequence joins TRBV30 and TRBJ2-5; TRBD2 matches 10 bases. In germline, CDR1 is GTSNPN, CDR2 SVGIG (reference sequence). The ends lost 2 bases at V and 0 bases at J; junction bases unmatched: 3. CDR3 length: 15 amino acids. In nucleotides, the CDR3 is TGTGCCTGGAGTAGCGGGGGGGCCTACCAAGAGACCCAGTACTTC. The encoded protein is CAWSSGGAYQETQYF. The full variable domain, with the rest looked up from reference TRBV30 and TRBJ2-5, is SQTIHQWPATLVQPVGSPLSLECTVEGTSNPNLYWYRQAAGRGLQLLFYSVGIGQISSEVPQNLSASRPQDRQFILSSKKLLLSDSGFYLCAWSSGGAYQETQYFGPGTRLLVL.

The chain has TRBV2 and TRBJ1-4; TRBD1 matches at 8 bases. There are 16 residues in the CDR3. J was trimmed by 7 bases and V by 1 base; bases with no gene match: 8. Germline loops: CDR1 SNHLY, CDR2 FYNNEI. Written as DNA, the CDR3 is TGTGCCAGCAGTGAAGTTGGACAGGGCATAGGTGAAAAACTGTTTTTT. This sequence encodes CASSEVGQGIGEKLFF.

This chain uses TRBV6-4 with TRBJ2-4, with D perhaps matching TRBD2 (7 bases). Per the germline V gene, CDR1 is MRHNA and CDR2 is SNTAGT. The CDR3 has 18 residues. V lost 6 bases and J 0 bases, leaving 21 bases between the germline ends. This CDR3 is CASRLFLRGRTAKNIQYF. The CDR3 coding sequence is TGTGCCAGCAGATTGTTTTTGCGGGGGCGCACAGCCAAAAACATTCAGTACTTC.

V is TRBV11-2 and J is TRBJ2-3; the D is unclear. This CDR3 region has 11 residues. Trimming took off 4 bases at V and 7 bases at J, with 6 bases between the two ends. The V gene's germline CDR1 is SGHAT and CDR2 FQNNGV. The CDR3 DNA follows: TGTGCCAGCAGCTCCTCGTATACGCAGTATTTT. It translates to CASSSSYTQYF.

V is TRBV9 and J is TRBJ2-1; 9 nucleotides align to TRBD2. The CDR3 is 14 residues long. With 3 bases clipped from V and 5 bases from J, the junction kept 3 bases outside the gene matches. CDR1 is SGDLS and CDR2 is YYNGEE in the germline V gene. The CDR3 sequence: CASSDSGGNNEQFF. CDR3 in DNA: TGTGCCAGCAGCGATAGCGGGGGCAACAATGAGCAGTTCTTC. Filled out from reference TRBV9 and TRBJ2-1, the complete variable domain reads DSGVTQTPKHLITATGQRVTLRCSPRSGDLSVYWYQQSLDQGLQFLIQYYNGEERAKGNILERFSAQQFPDLHSELNLSSLELGDSALYFCASSDSGGNNEQFFGPGTRLTVL.

This rearrangement joins TRBV6-4 to TRBJ2-2; no firm D call. CDR1 is MRHNA and CDR2 is SNTAGT in the germline V gene. The CDR3 covers 13 residues. V lost 5 bases to trimming and J lost 4 bases, with 8 bases between them. CDR3 loop: CASSKESTGELFF. Written as DNA, the CDR3 is TGTGCCAGCAGTAAGGAGAGCACCGGGGAGCTGTTTTTT.

The chain employs TRBV10-3 and TRBJ1-5, with 10 positions matching TRBD1. V lost 0 bases to trimming and J lost 0 bases; unmatched junction nucleotides: 2. The CDR3 extends over 17 amino acids. Germline CDR1 and CDR2: ENHRY and SYGVKD. The CDR3 region is CAISESGDRGSNQPQHF. The CDR3 DNA follows: TGTGCCATCAGTGAGTCTGGGGACAGGGGTAGCAATCAGCCCCAGCATTTT.

The rearrangement links TRBV30 to TRBJ1-3, with 7 bases lining up with TRBD1. Germline V gives CDR1 GTSNPN, CDR2 SVGIG (reference sequence). V lost 6 bases and J lost 2; bases outside the gene matches: 4. This CDR3 has 13 amino acids. CDR3 nucleotide sequence: TGTGCCTGCAACCAGGGGGCTGGAAACACCATATATTTT. This codes for CACNQGAGNTIYF.

The chain combines TRBV11-2 with TRBJ2-1, with TRBD2 matching over 9 bases. Germline trimming cut 5 bases from V and 0 bases from J; bases unmatched to any gene: 11. Germline V gene data show CDR1 as SGHAT and CDR2 as FQNNGV. The CDR3 runs 18 residues. This CDR3 reads CASSRGGGGLLSYNEQFF. DNA of the CDR3: TGTGCCAGCAGCCGCGGGGGGGGTGGACTCCTCTCCTACAATGAGCAGTTCTTC. Full variable domain (remainder filled in from reference TRBV11-2 and TRBJ2-1): EAGVAQSPRYKIIEKRQSVAFWCNPISGHATLYWYQQILGQGPKLLIQFQNNGVVDDSQLPKDRFSAERLKGVDSTLKIQPAKLEDSAVYLCASSRGGGGLLSYNEQFFGPGTRLTVL.

The V call is TRBV27, the J call TRBJ1-2, with D maybe TRBD1 (6 bases). The CDR3 covers 15 residues. The germline gives CDR1 MNHEY, CDR2 SMNVEV (reference sequence). The V end was cut by 6 bases, the J end by 4 bases, with 18 bases between. This CDR3 is CASSLGGHIPYGYTF. CDR3 sequence (DNA): TGTGCCAGCAGCCTAGGGGGTCACATTCCCTATGGCTACACCTTC.

This chain connects TRBV27 to TRBJ1-5; TRBD1 is a possible D gene (5 bases). Germline V gene sequence: CDR1 MNHEY, CDR2 SMNVEV (reference sequence). The CDR3 has 13 amino acids. Trimming took off 8 bases at V and 3 bases at J, with 11 bases between the two ends. The CDR3 here is CASAQGFNQPQHF. The CDR3, as DNA: TGTGCCAGCGCTCAGGGTTTCAATCAGCCCCAGCATTTT.

V gene TRBV7-6 combines with J gene TRBJ2-2; TRBD2 agrees at 8 bases. J gave up 2 bases and V 5 bases, and 10 bases lay outside the gene matches. CDR1 and CDR2 from the germline V gene are SGHVS and FNYEAQ. There are 17 residues in the CDR3. CDR3: CASSSGGSLRNTGELFF. The DNA of the CDR3 is TGTGCCAGCAGCAGCGGGGGATCGTTACGAAACACCGGGGAGCTGTTTTTT.

The chain is built from TRBV7-3 and TRBJ1-1; no firm D call. V was cut by 5 bases and J by 3 bases, with 10 bases left in between. CDR1 and CDR2 from the germline V gene are SGHTA and FQGTGA. The CDR3 sequence is 13 residues long. Here the CDR3 DNA reads TGTGCCAGCAGCCCAAACCGGGACACTGAAGCTTTCTTT. This gives the protein CASSPNRDTEAFF.

This clone came up a few times. This rearrangement joins TRBV19 to TRBJ1-2, with 7 positions matching TRBD1. This CDR3 comprises 18 residues. Germline CDR1 is LNHDA and CDR2 is SQIVND (reference sequence). J lost 1 base, V lost 2 bases, and 13 bases had no gene match. The CDR3 DNA sequence: TGTGCCAGTAGTATACAAACAGGGGCTACCCGGGTTAACTATGGCTACACCTTC. Translation gives CASSIQTGATRVNYGYTF.

V and J are TRBV30 and TRBJ2-2, with TRBD1 matching 10 bases. V shed 8 bases, J shed 6 bases, and the junction held 9 bases outside the gene matches. This CDR3 contains 14 residues. The germline CDR1 and CDR2 sequences are GTSNPN and SVGIG (reference sequence). The CDR3 DNA reads TGTGCCAGGGGACAGGGGCCGGGGTCCGGGGAGCTGTTTTTT. Protein product: CARGQGPGSGELFF.

This clone was observed a handful of times. The chain couples TRBV5-4 to TRBJ2-3; no clear D gene. V lost 0 bases and J lost 6, with 11 bases in between. Per the germline V gene, CDR1 is SGHNT and CDR2 is YYREEE (reference sequence). This CDR3 spans 14 amino acids. This CDR3 reads CASSLATPRDTQYF. In DNA, the CDR3 is TGTGCCAGCAGCTTGGCCACTCCGCGCGATACGCAGTATTTT.

This chain uses TRBV7-8 with TRBJ1-1, with 7 bases lining up with TRBD1. Trimming took 5 bases from V and 5 from J; bases not matched to a gene: 11. This CDR3 comprises 15 residues. CDR1 and CDR2 from the germline V gene are SGHVS and FQNEAQ. CDR3 amino acids: CASSEEAGGITEAFF. The CDR3 DNA is TGTGCCAGCAGCGAGGAGGCAGGGGGAATTACTGAAGCTTTCTTT. The variable domain in full, completed from reference TRBV7-8 and TRBJ1-1, reads GAGVSQSPRYKVAKRGQDVALRCDPISGHVSLFWYQQALGQGPEFLTYFQNEAQLDKSGLPSDRFFAERPEGSVSTLKIQRTQQEDSAVYLCASSEEAGGITEAFFGQGTRLTVV.

This rearrangement joins TRBV27 to TRBJ1-6; 11 bases are a match to TRBD1. The CDR3 contains 15 residues. Germline CDR1 MNHEY, CDR2 SMNVEV (reference sequence). The ends lost 4 bases at V and 7 bases at J; junction bases unmatched: 3. CDR3 loop: CASSSRDRGNSPLHF. CDR3 in DNA: TGTGCCAGCAGTTCCCGGGACAGGGGGAATTCACCCCTCCACTTT.

The chain couples TRBV6-4 to TRBJ2-6, with 8 bases identical to TRBD2. J lost 0 bases, V lost 4 bases, and 5 bases had no gene match. The CDR3 contains 17 residues. In germline, CDR1 is MRHNA, CDR2 SNTAGT. CDR3 DNA sequence: TGTGCCAGCAGTGCGGCGGGGGGTGGCTCTGGGGCCAACGTCCTGACTTTC. This gives the protein CASSAAGGGSGANVLTF.